The 16 T cell receptor beta chains below all came from one sample that was sequenced in a study of T cells after yellow fever vaccination. TCRdb re-called the 5' RACE reads through MiXCR, storing one row per CDR3 protein. The sample lists roughly 520,000 distinct CDR3 sequences; 21% were seen once. The source material was PBMCs, sampled roughly 20 days after the first yellow fever vaccination. Source of these receptors: a man aged 18 to 30 who received the YFV17D yellow fever vaccine.

This chain joins TRBV20-1 and TRBJ2-5, with D possibly TRBD1 on 6 matching bases. This CDR3 spans 13 amino acids. V was shortened by 5 bases and J by 4 bases, with 14 bases between the two germline ends. Looked up from germline, CDR1 is DFQATT and CDR2 is SNEGSKA (reference sequence). The DNA of the CDR3 is TGCAGTGCTCTCAAACAGGGAACAGAGACCCAGTACTTC. This sequence encodes CSALKQGTETQYF.

This clonotype was detected only a few times. The chain links TRBV7-2 to TRBJ2-3; D gene unclear. CDR3 length equals 15 residues. V was pared by 1 base and J by 2 bases, with 10 bases between. Germline V gene sequence: CDR1 SGHTA, CDR2 FQGNSA. CDR3 nucleotide sequence: TGTGCCAGCAGCTTAGTCGTGCTTCCCACAGATACGCAGTATTTT. Its protein is CASSLVVLPTDTQYF.

The chain links TRBV19 to TRBJ1-2; no firm D call. The CDR3 consists of 13 residues. Germline CDR1 LNHDA, CDR2 SQIVND (reference sequence). Between the trimmed V and J ends, which lost 7 bases and 3 bases, there was a span of 12 bases. CDR3 sequence: CASNTGDYYGYTF. Written as DNA, the CDR3 is TGTGCCAGTAACACTGGGGATTACTATGGCTACACCTTC.

The J gene is TRBJ1-5, the V gene TRBV12-3 or TRBV12-4; 7 nucleotides line up with TRBD1. Unmatched junction bases numbered 2, after V lost 5 bases and J lost 1 base. The CDR3 has 14 amino acids. Written as DNA, the CDR3 is TGTGCCAGCAGTCGACAGGGAAGCAATCAGCCCCAGCATTTT. Protein product: CASSRQGSNQPQHF.

This clonotype has more than one count but fewer than ten. V is TRBV28 and J is TRBJ2-4, with D unclear. The V end lost 5 bases, the J end lost 2 bases, and 13 bases lay between the germline ends. This CDR3 comprises 15 residues. Germline V gene sequence: CDR1 MDHEN, CDR2 SYDVKM. CDR3 sequence (DNA): TGTGCCAGCAGTCGGCCCCAATCAACCAAAAACATTCAGTACTTC. As protein: CASSRPQSTKNIQYF. The full variable domain, completed using reference TRBV28 and TRBJ2-4, is DVKVTQSSRYLVKRTGEKVFLECVQDMDHENMFWYRQDPGLGLRLIYFSYDVKMKEKGDIPEGYSVSREKKERFSLILESASTNQTSMYLCASSRPQSTKNIQYFGAGTRLSVL.

The J gene is TRBJ2-2, the V gene TRBV5-6; D gene unclear. Germline lookup yields CDR1 SGHDT and CDR2 YYEEEE. The CDR3 is 13 amino acids. V shed 0 bases and J shed 9 bases, with 9 bases lying between them. CDR3 protein: CASSLGPKRELFF. The CDR3 bases are TGTGCCAGCAGCTTGGGGCCCAAGCGGGAGCTGTTTTTT.

This clonotype has a handful of counts. The chain couples TRBV2 to TRBJ2-1; D might be TRBD2 (6 bases). This CDR3 has 12 amino acids. V shed 6 bases and J shed 9 bases, with 12 bases lying between them. CDR1 is SNHLY and CDR2 is FYNNEI in the germline V gene. CDR3 DNA sequence: TGTGCCAGCAGCCAAACTAGCCCTGAGCAGTTCTTC. The encoded protein is CASSQTSPEQFF.

V gene TRBV12-3 or TRBV12-4 combines with J gene TRBJ2-7; 9 nucleotides align to TRBD1. The junction had 16 bases not matched to a gene; V was cut back by 5 bases and J by 5 bases. This CDR3 is built from 17 residues. The CDR3 nucleotides read TGTGCCAGCAGTCCCATATATGGGACAGGGAGCCGCCACGAGCAGTACTTC. Translation: CASSPIYGTGSRHEQYF.

This clonotype was counted only a few times. This sequence joins TRBV7-9 and TRBJ2-7; D is unresolved. The CDR3 is 14 amino acids. CDR1 and CDR2 from the germline V gene are SEHNR and FQNEAQ (reference sequence). V shed 10 bases and J shed 0 bases, with 16 bases lying between them. Here the CDR3 reads CATSMSRSSYEQYF. As DNA, the CDR3 is TGTGCCACCAGTATGAGCCGTAGCTCCTACGAGCAGTACTTC.

The chain carries TRBV4-1 and TRBJ2-2, with D perhaps TRBD2 (6 bases). V dropped 4 bases and J dropped 5 bases, with 20 bases sitting between them. CDR1 and CDR2 from the germline V gene are MGHRA and YSYEKL. CDR3 length equals 17 residues. CDR3 residues: CASSPKGPKGRTGELFF. Written as DNA, the CDR3 is TGCGCCAGCAGCCCAAAAGGGCCTAAGGGGAGGACCGGGGAGCTGTTTTTT.

The table lists this clonotype with many counts. The gene calls are TRBV5-1 and TRBJ2-5, with D perhaps TRBD1 (6 bases). CDR1 and CDR2 from the germline V gene are SGHRS and YFSETQ. Trimming removed 6 bases at V and 4 bases at J, with 13 bases between. CDR3 length: 13 residues. CDR3 sequence (DNA): TGCGCCAGCACCAAAGGGGGTCGAGAGACCCAGTACTTC. Amino acid sequence: CASTKGGRETQYF.

This clonotype showed up just a few times. The rearrangement joins TRBV28 to TRBJ2-5; no clear D gene. The V gene's germline CDR1 is MDHEN and CDR2 SYDVKM. The CDR3 has 11 amino acids. Trimming removed 8 bases at V and 5 bases at J, with 9 bases between. The CDR3 DNA reads as TGTGCCAGCCTAGGGCGGGAGACCCAGTACTTC. This gives the protein CASLGRETQYF.

The genes are TRBV18 and TRBJ1-1; perhaps TRBD1 as D (5 bases). Trimming removed 3 bases from V and 10 bases from J, with 18 bases in between. Germline values: CDR1 KGHSH, CDR2 LQKENI. The CDR3 contains 14 residues. CDR3 coding DNA: TGTGCCAGCTCACCGGCTCGAGGTGATGGGGGAGCTTTCTTT. Amino acid sequence: CASSPARGDGGAFF.

This clonotype showed up just a few times. The chain couples TRBV6-1 to TRBJ2-6; D unresolved. V was clipped by 6 bases and J by 2 bases, with 11 bases between them. CDR3 length equals 15 residues. Per germline, CDR1 MNHNS and CDR2 SASEGT. The CDR3 reads CASSPQYAGANVLTF. DNA of the CDR3: TGTGCCAGCAGCCCCCAGTACGCTGGGGCCAACGTCCTGACTTTC.

This clonotype was counted ten times or more. V usage is TRBV6-5 and J usage is TRBJ1-6; D unclear. The CDR3 runs 14 residues. V lost 0 bases and J lost 10, with 10 bases in between. Germline loops: CDR1 MNHEY, CDR2 SVGAGI. This CDR3 is CASSYSGVRSPLHF. The CDR3 nucleotides are TGTGCCAGCAGTTACTCCGGGGTGAGGTCACCCCTCCACTTT.

V gene TRBV15 combines with J gene TRBJ2-3, with TRBD1 matching 8 bases. The CDR3 covers 16 residues. V was pared by 3 bases and J by 4 bases, with 9 bases of the junction left unmatched. Germline CDR1 reads LNHNV; CDR2 reads YYDKDF (reference sequence). Written as DNA, the CDR3 is TGTGCCACCAGCAGGGTAACAGGGGGTGGCGCAGATACGCAGTATTTT. Residues: CATSRVTGGGADTQYF.